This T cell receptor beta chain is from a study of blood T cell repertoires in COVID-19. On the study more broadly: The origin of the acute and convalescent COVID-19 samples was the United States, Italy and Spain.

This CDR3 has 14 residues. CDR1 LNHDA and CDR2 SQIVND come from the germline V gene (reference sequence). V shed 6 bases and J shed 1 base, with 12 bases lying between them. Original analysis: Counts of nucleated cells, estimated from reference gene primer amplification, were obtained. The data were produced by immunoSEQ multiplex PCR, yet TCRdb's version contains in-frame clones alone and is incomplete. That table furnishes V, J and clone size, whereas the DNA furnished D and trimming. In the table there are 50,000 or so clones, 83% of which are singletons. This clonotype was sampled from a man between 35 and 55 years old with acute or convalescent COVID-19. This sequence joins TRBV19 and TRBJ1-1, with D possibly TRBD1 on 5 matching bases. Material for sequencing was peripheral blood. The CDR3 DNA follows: TGTGCCAGTAGACTGACAGTCCCGAACACTGAAGCTTTCTTT. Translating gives CASRLTVPNTEAFF. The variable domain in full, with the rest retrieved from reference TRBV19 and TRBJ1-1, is DGGITQSPKYLFRKEGQNVTLSCEQNLNHDAMYWYRQDPGQGLRLIYYSQIVNDFQKGDIAEGYSVSREKKESFPLTVTSAQKNPTAFYLCASRLTVPNTEAFFGQGTRLTVV.